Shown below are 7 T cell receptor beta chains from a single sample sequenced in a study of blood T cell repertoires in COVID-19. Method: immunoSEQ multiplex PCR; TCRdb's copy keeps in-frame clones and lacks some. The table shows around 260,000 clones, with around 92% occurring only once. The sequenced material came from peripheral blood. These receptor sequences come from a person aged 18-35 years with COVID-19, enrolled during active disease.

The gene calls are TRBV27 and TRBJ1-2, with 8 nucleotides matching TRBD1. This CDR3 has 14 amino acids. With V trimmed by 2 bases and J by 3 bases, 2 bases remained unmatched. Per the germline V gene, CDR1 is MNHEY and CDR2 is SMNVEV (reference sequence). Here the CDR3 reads CASSLGQGYYGYTF. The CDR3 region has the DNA TGTGCCAGCAGTTTAGGACAGGGATACTATGGCTACACCTTC.

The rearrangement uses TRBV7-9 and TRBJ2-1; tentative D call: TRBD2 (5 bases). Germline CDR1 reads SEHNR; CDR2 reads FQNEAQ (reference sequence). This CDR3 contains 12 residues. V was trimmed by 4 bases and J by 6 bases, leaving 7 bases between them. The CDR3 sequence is CASSSRGNEQFF. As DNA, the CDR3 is TGTGCCAGCAGCTCACGGGGCAATGAGCAGTTCTTC.

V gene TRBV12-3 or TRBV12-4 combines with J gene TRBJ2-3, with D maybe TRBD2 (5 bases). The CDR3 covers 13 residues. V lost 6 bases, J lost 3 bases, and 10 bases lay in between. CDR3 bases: TGTGCCAGCAGACCGGGGTCTACAGATACGCAGTATTTT. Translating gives CASRPGSTDTQYF.

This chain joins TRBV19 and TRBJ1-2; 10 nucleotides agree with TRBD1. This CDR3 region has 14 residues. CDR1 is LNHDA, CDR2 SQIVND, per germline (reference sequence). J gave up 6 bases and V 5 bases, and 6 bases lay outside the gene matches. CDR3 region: CASSSDRGRNGYTF. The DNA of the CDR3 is TGTGCCAGTAGTTCAGACAGGGGGCGGAATGGCTACACCTTC.

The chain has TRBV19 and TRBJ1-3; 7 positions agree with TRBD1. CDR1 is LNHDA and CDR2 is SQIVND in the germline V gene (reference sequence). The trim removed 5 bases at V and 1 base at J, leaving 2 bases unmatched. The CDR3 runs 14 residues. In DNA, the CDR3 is TGTGCCAGTAGTGACAGGGCGTCTGGAAACACCATATATTTT. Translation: CASSDRASGNTIYF.

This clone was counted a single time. In DNA, the CDR3 is TGTGCCAGCAGACAGGGAGAAAAGGAAAAACTGTTTTTT. Residues: CASRQGEKEKLFF. J is TRBJ1-4 and V is TRBV2, with a possible D match to TRBD1 (6 bases). The germline gives CDR1 SNHLY, CDR2 FYNNEI. Trimming removed 6 bases at V and 8 bases at J, with 13 bases between. The CDR3 is 13 amino acids.

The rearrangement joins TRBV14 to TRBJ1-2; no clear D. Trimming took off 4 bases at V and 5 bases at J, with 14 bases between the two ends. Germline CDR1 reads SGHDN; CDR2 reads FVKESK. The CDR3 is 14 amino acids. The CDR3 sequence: CASSRGYSGYGYTF. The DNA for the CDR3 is TGTGCCAGCAGCCGCGGATATTCGGGTTATGGCTACACCTTC.